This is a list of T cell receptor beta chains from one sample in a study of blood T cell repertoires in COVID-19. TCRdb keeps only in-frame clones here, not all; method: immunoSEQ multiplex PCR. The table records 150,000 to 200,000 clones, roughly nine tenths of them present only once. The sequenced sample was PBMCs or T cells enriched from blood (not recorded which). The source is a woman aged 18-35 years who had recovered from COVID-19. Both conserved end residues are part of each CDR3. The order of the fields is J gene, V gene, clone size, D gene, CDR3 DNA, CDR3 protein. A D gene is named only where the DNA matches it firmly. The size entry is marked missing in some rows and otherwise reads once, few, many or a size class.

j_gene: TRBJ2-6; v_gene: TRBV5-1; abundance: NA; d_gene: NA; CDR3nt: TGCGCCAGCAGCTTGGTAATGAGTAGCTCTGGGGCCAACGTCCTGACTTTC; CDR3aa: CASSLVMSSSGANVLTF
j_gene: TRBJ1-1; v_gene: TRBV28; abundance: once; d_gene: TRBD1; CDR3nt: TGTGCCAGCAGTATGACAGGGGTTGGGGGTGAAGCTTTCTTT; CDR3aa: CASSMTGVGGEAFF
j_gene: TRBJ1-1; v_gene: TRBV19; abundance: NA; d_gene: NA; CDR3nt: TGTGCCAGTAGTATAGATCTCCTAGACCGCAGGAACACTGAAGCTTTCTTT; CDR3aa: CASSIDLLDRRNTEAFF
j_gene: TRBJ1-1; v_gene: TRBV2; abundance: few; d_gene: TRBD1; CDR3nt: TGTGCCAGCAATACACAGGGGGCCCCCGGTGAAGCTTTCTTT; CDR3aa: CASNTQGAPGEAFF
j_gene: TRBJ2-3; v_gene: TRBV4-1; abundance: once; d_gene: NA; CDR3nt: TGCGCCAGCAGCTCGCAACAGGGTCATCGCGCAGATACGCAGTATTTT; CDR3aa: CASSSQQGHRADTQYF
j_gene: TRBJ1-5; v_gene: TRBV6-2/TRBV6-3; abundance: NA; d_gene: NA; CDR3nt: TGTGCCAGCAGTTATCCAGGGATTGGCAATCAGCCCCAGCATTTT; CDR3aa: CASSYPGIGNQPQHF
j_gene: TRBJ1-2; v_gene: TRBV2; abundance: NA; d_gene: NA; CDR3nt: TGTGCCAACCGCGACAGGAACTATGGCTACACCTTC; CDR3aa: CANRDRNYGYTF
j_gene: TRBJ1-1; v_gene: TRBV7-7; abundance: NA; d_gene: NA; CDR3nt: TGTGCCAGCAGCTTAGGGGGCTCAGGGACTGAAGCTTTCTTT; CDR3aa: CASSLGGSGTEAFF
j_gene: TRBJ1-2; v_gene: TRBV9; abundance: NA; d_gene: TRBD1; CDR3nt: TGTGCCAGCAGCCCAGGACAGGGGGCAAATCATGGCTACACCTTC; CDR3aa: CASSPGQGANHGYTF
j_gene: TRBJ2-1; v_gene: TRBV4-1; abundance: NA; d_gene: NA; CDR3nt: TGCGCCAGCAGCGACCGGGACTCCAATGAGCAGTTCTTC; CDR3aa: CASSDRDSNEQFF
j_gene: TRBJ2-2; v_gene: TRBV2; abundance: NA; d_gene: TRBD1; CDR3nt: TGTGCCAGCAGTGACCCCGGCAGGGGGCGCGACGGGGAGCTGTTTTTT; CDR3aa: CASSDPGRGRDGELFF
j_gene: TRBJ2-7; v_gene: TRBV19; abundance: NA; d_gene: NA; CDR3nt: TGTGCCACAGGAGGGGGCCGACGCGAGCAGTACTTC; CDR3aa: CATGGGRREQYF
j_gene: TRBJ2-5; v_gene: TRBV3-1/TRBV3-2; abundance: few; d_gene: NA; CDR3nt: TGTGCCAGCACTTCTTCCGGGGGGACCCAGTACTTC; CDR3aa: CASTSSGGTQYF
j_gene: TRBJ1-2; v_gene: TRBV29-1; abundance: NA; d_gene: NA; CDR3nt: TGCAGCGTTGAAGCCCAGGAAGGCTACACCTTC; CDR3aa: CSVEAQEGYTF
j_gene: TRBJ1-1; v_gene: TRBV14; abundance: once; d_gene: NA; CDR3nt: TGTGCCAGCAGCCATGACCGGGAGGGGGCTTTCTTT; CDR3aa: CASSHDREGAFF
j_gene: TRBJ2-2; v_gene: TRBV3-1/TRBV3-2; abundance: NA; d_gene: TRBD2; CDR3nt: TGTGCCAGCAGCCAGACTAGCGGGGGGAACACCGGGGAGCTGTTTTTT; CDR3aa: CASSQTSGGNTGELFF
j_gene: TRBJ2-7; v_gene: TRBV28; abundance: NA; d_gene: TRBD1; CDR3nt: TGTGCCAGCAGTTTAAGACAGGGTTACTACGAGCAGTACTTC; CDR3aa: CASSLRQGYYEQYF
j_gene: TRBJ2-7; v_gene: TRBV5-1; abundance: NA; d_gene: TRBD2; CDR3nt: TGCGCCAGCAGCGTAACTAGCGGACCAAGTTCCTACGAGCAGTACTTC; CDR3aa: CASSVTSGPSSYEQYF
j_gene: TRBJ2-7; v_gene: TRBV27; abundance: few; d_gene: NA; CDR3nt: TGTGCCAGCGGGGTTAAAGGTAGCGGAACCTACGAGCAGTACTTC; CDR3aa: CASGVKGSGTYEQYF
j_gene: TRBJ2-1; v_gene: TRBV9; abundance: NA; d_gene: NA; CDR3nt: TGTGCCAGCAGCGTAGCTACGGGGACACCGCCATACAATGAGCAGTTCTTC; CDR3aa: CASSVATGTPPYNEQFF
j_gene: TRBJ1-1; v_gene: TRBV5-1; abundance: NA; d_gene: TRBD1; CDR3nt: TGCGCCAGCAGCCGAGGACAGGACACTGAAGCTTTCTTT; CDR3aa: CASSRGQDTEAFF
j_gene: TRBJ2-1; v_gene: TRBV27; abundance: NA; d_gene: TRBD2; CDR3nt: TGTGCCAGCAGTTTCCACGGGGGGGCTTTCGAGCAGTTCTTC; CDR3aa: CASSFHGGAFEQFF
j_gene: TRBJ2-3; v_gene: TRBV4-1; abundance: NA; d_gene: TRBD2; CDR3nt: TGCGCCAGCAGTCCCCTCAGGGGCGGGGGGGCATATACGCAGTATTTT; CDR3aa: CASSPLRGGGAYTQYF
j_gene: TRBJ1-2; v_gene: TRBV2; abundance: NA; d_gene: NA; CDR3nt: TGTGCCAGCAGTGAAAGTAGGGGCGCGGGGTATGGCTACACCTTC; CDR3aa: CASSESRGAGYGYTF
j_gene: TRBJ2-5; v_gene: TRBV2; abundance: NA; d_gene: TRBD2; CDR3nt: TGTGCCAGCAGGGGGACTAGCCAAGAGACCCAGTACTTC; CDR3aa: CASRGTSQETQYF
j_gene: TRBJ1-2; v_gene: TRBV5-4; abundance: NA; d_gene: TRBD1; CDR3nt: TGTGCCAGCAGCTTGTACGGGACAGGGTTAAGCAATGGCTACACCTTC; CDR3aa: CASSLYGTGLSNGYTF
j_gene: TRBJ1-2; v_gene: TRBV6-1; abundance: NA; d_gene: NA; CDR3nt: TGTGCCAGCAGTGAATCACGGAGCAAGAACTATGGCTACACCTTC; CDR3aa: CASSESRSKNYGYTF
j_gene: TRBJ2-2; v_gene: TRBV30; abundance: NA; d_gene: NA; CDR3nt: TGTGCCTGTCTGCACGGACTACCCGGGAAGCTGTTTTTT; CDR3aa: CACLHGLPGKLFF
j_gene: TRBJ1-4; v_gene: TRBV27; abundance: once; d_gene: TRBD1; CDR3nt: TGTGCCAGCAGTCCTCTAACGACAGGGGTTAATGAAAAACTGTTTTTT; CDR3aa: CASSPLTTGVNEKLFF
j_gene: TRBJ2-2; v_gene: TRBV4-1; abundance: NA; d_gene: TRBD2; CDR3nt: TGCGCCAGCAGCCCCCGGGCTAGCGGGGGGCCGAACACCGGGGAGCTGTTTTTT; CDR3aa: CASSPRASGGPNTGELFF
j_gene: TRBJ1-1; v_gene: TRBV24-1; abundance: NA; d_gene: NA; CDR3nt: TGTGCCACCAGGGACAGTATGAACACTGAAGCTTTCTTT; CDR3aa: CATRDSMNTEAFF
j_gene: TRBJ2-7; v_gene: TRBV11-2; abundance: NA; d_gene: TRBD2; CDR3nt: TGTGCCAGCAGCATACTTGGGACTAGCATCTACGAGCAGTACTTC; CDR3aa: CASSILGTSIYEQYF
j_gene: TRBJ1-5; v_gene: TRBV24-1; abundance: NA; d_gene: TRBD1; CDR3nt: TGTGCCACCAGTGATCACCGACAGGGGACCCATAGCAATCAGCCCCAGCATTTT; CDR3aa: CATSDHRQGTHSNQPQHF